This T cell receptor beta chain was recorded in a study of blood T cells in healthy people across ages (dated by TCRdb to the mid-2010s). Regarding the study in general: Template switching captured roughly one uniquely barcoded TCR beta cDNA molecule per two T cells in model experiments. Four age groups were formed from the donors: young (average around 15 years), middle-aged (approximately 40), aged (over 55) and long-lived (more than 75). For two donors (one aged 18 to 29 and one aged 80 or older), the study analyzed two additional independent replicas of 1 million unique cDNA reads from the same blood draw. Using deep sequencing normalized with unique cDNA molecular identifiers, the study measured how TCR beta repertoire diversity changes with age. Donors of different ages were randomly distributed across sequencing lanes to avoid experimental bias. The research as a whole found: Compared with the aged group, the long-lived group had more naive CD4+ T cells, fewer expanded clones and increased TCR diversity, a pattern suggesting age selection. The CMV infection status of donors was not known, potentially confounding age-related changes in expanded clonotypes. As age increased, observed TCR beta diversity per million T cells dropped in a roughly linear way, and a significant reduction was already evident by age about 36. Total diversity estimates from one million sequenced T cells were considered lower bounds and underestimates. Observed TCR beta diversity correlated strongly with the percentage of naive T cells measured by flow cytometry. Bulk unsorted PBMC profiling prevented conclusive comparison of naive and antigen-experienced compartments.

Systemically healthy Caucasian individuals from Russia, 35 to 40 in total and aged roughly 6 to 100 years, were included as donors. Each donor gave 8 to 10 milliliters of peripheral blood, drawn into EDTA-treated Vacutainer tubes. Ficoll-Paque density-gradient centrifugation was used to isolate PBMCs, with at least 7 million per sample. Total RNA, at least 5 micrograms per sample, was extracted from PBMCs with Trizol reagent. The percentages of naive CD45RAhigh/CD27high T cells were determined by flow cytometry on a PBMC aliquot from every donor. Library preparation was by 5' RACE. Data came from an Illumina HiSeq 2500. A second PCR of about 6 to 11 cycles was performed with a sample-barcoded 5' primer and a J-beta primer mix. A unique molecular identifier was introduced onto each TCR beta cDNA molecule by a template-switch 5' adaptor carrying 12 random nucleotides. Each sample yielded at least 2.5 million CDR3-containing paired-end reads. First-strand cDNA synthesis was performed from all RNA using the Mint cDNA synthesis kit, with priming by a TRBC-specific oligonucleotide. All cDNA was treated with uracil-DNA glycosylase and then went through a first 18-cycle PCR with the universal primers M1SS and BC2_uni_R. In the paper's pipeline: For normalization, 1 million high-quality reads, each with a distinct molecular identifier, were randomly selected from each sample. Instead of being binned into consensus sequences, reads that shared molecular identifiers were thrown out. CDR3 identification, clonotype clustering and error correction used MiTCR with a Q25 quality threshold and the strictest error-elimination algorithm. A nonparametric unseen species model with Euler transformation was used to estimate lower-bound total TCR beta diversity. The raw public reads went through TCRdb reprocessing: fastp at Q25, MiXCR clone calling, in-frame beta chains kept. Entries that share a CDR3 protein sequence are merged under the most common genes and DNA. The V and J calls were determined by TCRdb, not by the authors. Across this sample there are 1.2 million to 1.5 million distinct CDR3 sequences, with approximately 59% seen only once. The ten largest account for over 5% of the sample.

Points on this clonotype: Its antigen has not been determined. There are no base qualities to consult, and no much larger clone falls within one base.

This receptor was taken from a man aged 18 to 29 in good health. The sequencing sample was made of blood.

The CDR3 corresponds to CASSPTWTELEAFF. The nucleotide sequence is given as TGTGCCAGCAGCCCAACCTGGACCGAACTGGAGGCTTTCTTT. Here the chain combines TRBV4-2 and TRBJ1-1; no D gene is confidently identified. CDR1 LGHNA and CDR2 YNFKEQ are derived from the germline V gene. Reading from cysteine to phenylalanine, the CDR3 counts 14 amino acids. The read is trimmed to its CDR3 DNA, 42 bases read in frame from base 1. V is shortened by 4 bases, J by 11 bases, and the region joining them spans 20 bases.